This T cell receptor beta chain was identified in a study of cytomegalovirus exposure and HLA in healthy donors. Study-wide findings and caveats: In a later analysis, TCR beta V- and J-gene trimming showed a link to a missense DCLRE1C variant. Sequencing likely generated an artifact that appeared as a cluster of highly shared sequence variants.

Concerning this clone itself: Antigen unknown.

PCR amplification relied on 60 Vbeta primers (plus 13 Jbeta primers). Authors' data handling: Tens of millions of unique TCR beta chains, roughly 10 million shared, were counted in a later analysis. Measured with immunoSEQ multiplex PCR; TCRdb has only the in-frame clones, and not every one. V and J calls and clone size are as listed in that table; D and trimming were resolved from the DNA. This sample's clone table lists roughly 60,000 clones. V lost 4 bases and J lost 3; bases outside the gene matches: 2. The CDR3 has 13 amino acids. Germline lookup yields CDR1 SGHTA and CDR2 FQGNSA. The chain has TRBV7-2 and TRBJ1-2; TRBD1 matches 7 bases. This TCR came from a male donor in good health and CMV-seronegative. The sample was PBMCs. In DNA, the CDR3 is TGTGCCAGCAGCTACGGGACAGACTATGGCTACACCTTC. Residues: CASSYGTDYGYTF.